What follows is one T cell receptor beta chain and its context. Its antigen remains unknown. 60 Vbeta and 13 Jbeta primers were used in PCR. As handled by the study authors: About 12 million of some 80 million unique TCR beta chains were shared, per a later count. Measured with immunoSEQ multiplex PCR; TCRdb has only the in-frame clones, and not every one. The V and J calls and clone size were taken over from that table, and D and trimming were inferred from the DNA. The table has 90,000 to 130,000 clones, 70% seen once; the top ten hold roughly 10%. The source of the sample is a study of cytomegalovirus exposure and HLA in healthy donors. CDR1 SGDLS and CDR2 YYNGEE come from the germline V gene. V dropped 6 bases and J dropped 0 bases, with 19 bases sitting between them. The CDR3 totals 17 residues. Study-level results: A few chains tied to CMV proved CMV antigen-specific in vitro.

The origin of this receptor is a young man in good health and CMV-seropositive. The sample consisted of PBMCs. This chain connects TRBV9 to TRBJ2-1, with D possibly matching TRBD2 (6 bases). The CDR3: CASNHKPDGSSYNEQFF. The CDR3, as DNA: TGTGCCAGCAATCATAAACCGGACGGGAGCTCCTACAATGAGCAGTTCTTC.